This note documents a single T cell receptor beta chain sequence. This sample stems from a study of blood T cell repertoires in COVID-19. Study context: Acute and convalescent COVID-19 samples came from the United States, Italy and Spain. Sources were T cells, B-cell-depleted T cells, or PBMCs; the material itself was cDNA or gDNA.

In the original analysis: Nucleated cell counts were estimated from reference gene primer amplification. Using immunoSEQ multiplex PCR, the repertoire was profiled, and TCRdb retains in-frame clones only, with some absent. V, J and clone size reflect that table, while D and trimming were determined from the DNA. The data contain under 150,000 clones, approximately 84% of them singletons. CDR1 and CDR2 (germline): SGHDT, YYEEEE. The V and J ends lost 4 bases and 5 bases, in that order; junction bases with no gene match: 5. The CDR3 is 13 amino acids. The sequence was collected from a man between 65 and 85 years old with active or convalescent COVID-19. The sample taken for sequencing was peripheral blood. The chain uses TRBV5-6 and TRBJ1-2; the match to TRBD1 covers 7 bases. The CDR3 here is CASSVGQKYGYTF. For the CDR3, the DNA is TGTGCCAGCAGCGTGGGACAGAAATATGGCTACACCTTC.